This entry is about one TCR beta chain. Its antigen is unknown. This sample was taken from a study of T cells in Graves' hyperthyroidism and ophthalmopathy. Study findings and constraints: Median prediction lead before ophthalmopathy onset was 5 to 7.5 months with the model. Appearing also in blood were most of the thyroid clonotypes expanded above 0.001.

RNA transcripts yielded amplified TCR beta CDR3 regions. The HTBI set primed first-round TCR CDR3 RT-PCR. TCRdb analysed the multiplex PCR reads with MiXCR anew, one entry per CDR3 protein. The data contain around 240,000 distinct CDR3 sequences, about 16% of them singletons. Sequencing was carried out using blood. The receptor was derived from a woman between 18 and 29 years old with Graves' ophthalmopathy.

CDR3 sequence reads: CSASPADRGYTDTQYF. The CDR3 region has the DNA TGCAGTGCCAGCCCAGCCGACAGGGGGTACACAGATACGCAGTATTTT. This rearrangement joins TRBV20-1 to TRBJ2-3; 9 bases map to TRBD1. This CDR3 has 16 amino acids. CDR1 DFQATT and CDR2 SNEGSKA come from the germline V gene (reference sequence). J was trimmed by 2 bases and V by 6 bases; bases with no gene match: 12.